One sample yielded the 24 T cell receptor beta chains listed below, sequenced in a study of blood T cell repertoires in COVID-19. The data were produced by immunoSEQ multiplex PCR, yet TCRdb's version contains in-frame clones alone and is incomplete. Found here are roughly 290,000 clones, around 90% of them singletons; the top ten hold less than 2%. The source material was PBMCs or T cells enriched from blood (not recorded which). The receptors come from a woman in her forties who had recovered from COVID-19.

This chain joins TRBV19 and TRBJ1-6; 8 nucleotides agree with TRBD1. The V gene's germline CDR1 is LNHDA and CDR2 SQIVND (reference sequence). This CDR3 comprises 15 residues. V gave up 10 bases and J gave up 9 bases; unmatched junction bases: 14. CDR3 nucleotide sequence: TGTGCCACTCAATCTTCGACAGGGGATTTTTCACCCCTCCACTTT. Protein sequence: CATQSSTGDFSPLHF.

Concerning this clone itself: Other DNA sequences within the sample encode an identical CDR3. This rearrangement joins TRBV2 to TRBJ2-7; the D gene is possibly TRBD2 (7 bases). CDR1 and CDR2 (germline): SNHLY, FYNNEI. CDR3 length: 13 residues. V shed 8 bases and J shed 2 bases, with 13 bases lying between them. CDR3 in amino acids: CASSGGGPYEQYF. For the CDR3, the DNA is TGTGCCAGCTCGGGCGGGGGCCCCTACGAGCAGTACTTC.

The V call is TRBV29-1, the J call TRBJ2-5; TRBD2 aligns across 13 bases. This CDR3 has 16 amino acids. Germline V lookup: CDR1 SQVTM, CDR2 ANQGSEA. V was clipped by 2 bases and J by 1 base; unmatched bases: 4. This CDR3 is CSVERLAGGPQETQYF. The CDR3 DNA reads as TGCAGCGTTGAACGACTAGCGGGAGGCCCCCAAGAGACCCAGTACTTC.

V is TRBV5-4 and J is TRBJ1-2; D not resolved. Germline CDR1 reads SGHNT; CDR2 reads YYREEE (reference sequence). V lost 4 bases, J lost 3 bases, and 10 bases lay in between. This CDR3 comprises 13 residues. The CDR3 spells CASSPDTYYGYTF. DNA for the CDR3: TGTGCCAGCAGCCCTGACACCTACTATGGCTACACCTTC.

V and J are TRBV27 and TRBJ2-7; TRBD1 aligns across 10 bases. The germline CDR1 and CDR2 sequences are MNHEY and SMNVEV (reference sequence). With 6 bases clipped from V and 2 bases from J, the junction kept 4 bases outside the gene matches. The CDR3 runs to 14 residues. DNA for the CDR3: TGTGCCAGCAGCTCGACAGGGGGCGCCTACGAGCAGTACTTC. Protein sequence: CASSSTGGAYEQYF.

This clone appeared a single time. This rearrangement joins TRBV5-3 to TRBJ2-7, with D hard to call. TRBV5-3 has ORF status, its function being uncertain. There are 15 residues in the CDR3. V was shortened by 3 bases and J by 2 bases, with 15 bases between the two germline ends. The CDR3 DNA reads TGTGCCAGAAGCTCCGGGTCAAAAGTTACCTACGAGCAGTACTTC. Its protein is CARSSGSKVTYEQYF.

The rearrangement joins TRBV5-6 to TRBJ2-2, with 7 bases that match TRBD1. Trimming at V came to 4 bases and at J to 3 bases, leaving 18 bases not matched to a gene. The CDR3 sequence is 19 residues long. CDR1 is SGHDT, CDR2 YYEEEE, per germline. Here the CDR3 DNA reads TGTGCCAGCAGCCCACAAGCCCCAGCGGACAGGCGGGACACCGGGGAGCTGTTTTTT. Residues: CASSPQAPADRRDTGELFF.

V usage is TRBV2 and J usage is TRBJ1-5; TRBD1 agrees at 9 bases. Trimming took 6 bases from V and 5 from J; bases not matched to a gene: 5. Looked up from germline, CDR1 is SNHLY and CDR2 is FYNNEI. The CDR3 spans 14 residues. Written as DNA, the CDR3 is TGTGCCAGCAGGGCCAGGACAGGGGATCAGCCCCAGCATTTT. Protein sequence: CASRARTGDQPQHF.

The chain is built from TRBV2 and TRBJ1-2; D perhaps matches TRBD1 (5 bases). Germline V lookup: CDR1 SNHLY, CDR2 FYNNEI. The CDR3 runs 12 residues. V lost 5 bases, J lost 4 bases, and 8 bases lay in between. The CDR3 DNA sequence: TGTGCCAGCAGTAGCGACAGCTATGGCTACACCTTC. It encodes CASSSDSYGYTF.

This clone was detected once. The CDR3 here is CASSEGLAGGPETQYF. DNA of the CDR3: TGTGCCAGCAGCGAAGGACTAGCGGGAGGGCCTGAGACCCAGTACTTC. The chain employs TRBV9 and TRBJ2-5; 15 nucleotides match TRBD2. The ends lost 3 bases at V and 5 bases at J; junction bases unmatched: 5. Germline values: CDR1 SGDLS, CDR2 YYNGEE. The CDR3 runs to 16 residues.

The chain is built from TRBV11-1 and TRBJ2-1; possibly TRBD2 for D (6 bases). Germline-derived CDR1 and CDR2 are SGHAT and FQDESV (reference sequence). Trimming pared 1 base from V and 4 bases from J, leaving 11 bases between. The CDR3 is 15 residues long. CDR3 in DNA: TGTGCCAGCAGCTTAGAAGGGAGGAATTACAATGAGCAGTTCTTC. It specifies CASSLEGRNYNEQFF.

V gene TRBV28 combines with J gene TRBJ2-7; weak D call: TRBD2 (5 bases). The CDR3 sequence is 15 residues long. Germline-derived CDR1 and CDR2 are MDHEN and SYDVKM. V shed 2 bases and J shed 2 bases, with 13 bases lying between them. CDR3 in amino acids: CASSLAGLGPYEQYF. The CDR3 nucleotides are TGTGCCAGCAGTTTAGCGGGCCTGGGTCCCTACGAGCAGTACTTC.

This clone has just one count. The rearrangement links TRBV5-1 to TRBJ2-1; TRBD1 matches at 7 bases. This CDR3 region has 16 residues. The V segment lost 4 bases and the J segment 2 bases; nucleotides outside the gene matches: 9. Germline V gives CDR1 SGHRS, CDR2 YFSETQ. CDR3 residues: CASSRGTVSTYNEQFF. The CDR3 DNA reads TGCGCCAGCAGCCGAGGGACAGTCTCAACCTACAATGAGCAGTTCTTC. Full variable domain (outside the CDR3, taken from reference TRBV5-1 and TRBJ2-1): KAGVTQTPRYLIKTRGQQVTLSCSPISGHRSVSWYQQTPGQGLQFLFEYFSETQRNKGNFPGRFSGRQFSNSRSEMNVSTLELGDSALYLCASSRGTVSTYNEQFFGPGTRLTVL.

This chain connects TRBV7-3 to TRBJ1-5, with D perhaps matching TRBD1 (5 bases). The CDR3 is 14 residues long. V dropped 11 bases and J dropped 0 bases, with 14 bases sitting between them. CDR1 is SGHTA, CDR2 FQGTGA, per germline. CDR3 in amino acids: CAGNGTHSNQPQHF. The CDR3, as DNA: TGTGCCGGCAATGGGACTCATAGCAATCAGCCCCAGCATTTT.

The rearrangement joins TRBV10-3 to TRBJ1-5, with D perhaps matching TRBD1 (5 bases). In germline, CDR1 is ENHRY, CDR2 SYGVKD. V lost 3 bases, J lost 2 bases, and 8 bases lay in between. This CDR3 comprises 14 residues. The CDR3 DNA reads TGTGCCATCAGTGATGGGGGGGGCAATCAGCCCCAGCATTTT. Its translation is CAISDGGGNQPQHF.

The chain carries TRBV3-1 (or the pseudogene TRBV3-2) and TRBJ1-6; TRBD1 aligns across 11 bases. This CDR3 region has 15 residues. V lost 5 bases to trimming and J lost 5 bases; unmatched junction nucleotides: 2. Germline values: CDR1 LGHDT, CDR2 YNNKEL (reference sequence). As DNA, the CDR3 is TGTGCCAGCAGCGGACAGGGGGCGAATAATTCACCCCTCCACTTT. This gives the protein CASSGQGANNSPLHF.

V is TRBV7-3 and J is TRBJ2-7; possible D gene TRBD2, 6 bases. CDR1 and CDR2 from the germline V gene are SGHTA and FQGTGA. This CDR3 has 17 residues. Trimming took off 0 bases at V and 0 bases at J, with 15 bases between the two ends. The CDR3 sequence is CASSLTGASGPSYEQYF. The CDR3 DNA is TGTGCCAGCAGCTTAACCGGGGCAAGCGGGCCCTCCTACGAGCAGTACTTC.

This chain connects TRBV5-5 to TRBJ2-2; 12 positions agree with TRBD1. Germline V lookup: CDR1 SGHKS, CDR2 YYEKEE (reference sequence). J gave up 4 bases and V 5 bases, and 6 bases lay outside the gene matches. The CDR3 covers 16 residues. The CDR3 DNA reads TGTGCCAGCAGGGGACAGGGGGCCTTGAGCACCGGGGAGCTGTTTTTT. Protein: CASRGQGALSTGELFF. The full variable domain, its missing parts supplied by reference TRBV5-5 and TRBJ2-2, is DAGVTQSPTHLIKTRGQQVTLRCSPISGHKSVSWYQQVLGQGPQFIFQYYEKEERGRGNFPDRFSARQFPNYSSELNVNALLLGDSALYLCASRGQGALSTGELFFGEGSRLTVL.

The V and J genes are TRBV5-1 and TRBJ2-2; weak D call: TRBD2 (7 bases). The germline gives CDR1 SGHRS, CDR2 YFSETQ. V was pared by 0 bases and J by 5 bases, with 14 bases between. The CDR3 runs to 16 residues. The CDR3 DNA sequence: TGCGCCAGCAGCTTGGATGGCGGGGGCTATACCGGGGAGCTGTTTTTT. It yields the protein CASSLDGGGYTGELFF.

The chain combines TRBV11-2 with TRBJ2-7; TRBD2 is a possible D gene (6 bases). V gave up 1 base and J gave up 3 bases, with 16 bases separating them. Germline V gives CDR1 SGHAT, CDR2 FQNNGV. The CDR3 runs 16 residues. CDR3: CASSLVSRGLNYEQYF. The CDR3 nucleotides are TGTGCCAGCAGCTTAGTATCCCGGGGACTCAACTACGAGCAGTACTTC.

The V gene is TRBV5-1, the J gene TRBJ2-7; 10 nucleotides match TRBD2. The CDR3 is 16 amino acids. CDR1 is SGHRS and CDR2 is YFSETQ in the germline V gene. The V gene end was trimmed by 4 bases and the J gene end by 4 bases; junction bases not matched to a gene: 11. The CDR3 is CASSASGRAVVYEQYF. The CDR3 DNA follows: TGCGCCAGCAGCGCCAGCGGGAGGGCCGTAGTGTACGAGCAGTACTTC.

Here the CDR3 DNA reads TGTGCCAGCAGTTACACGAGGTTGACTGAAGCTTTCTTT. Protein product: CASSYTRLTEAFF. The gene calls are TRBV6-5 and TRBJ1-1, with D unclear. V lost 2 bases and J 5 bases, leaving 9 bases between the germline ends. The length of the CDR3 is 13 residues. Germline V gene lookup returns CDR1 MNHEY and CDR2 SVGAGI.

V and J are TRBV7-8 and TRBJ2-5, with 8 bases lining up with TRBD2. The V gene end was trimmed by 3 bases and the J gene end by 4 bases; junction bases not matched to a gene: 13. From germline, CDR1 is SGHVS and CDR2 FQNEAQ. The CDR3 has 17 residues. DNA for the CDR3: TGTGCCAGCAGCTTCGGACGGGAGGGCCTTGTACGAGAGACCCAGTACTTC. Its protein product is CASSFGREGLVRETQYF.

V gene TRBV6-1 combines with J gene TRBJ2-1; 12 bases fit TRBD1. Trimming removed 2 bases from V and 10 bases from J; junction bases left unmatched: 6. CDR1 MNHNS and CDR2 SASEGT come from the germline V gene. This CDR3 has 15 amino acids. The CDR3 DNA sequence: TGTGCCAGCAGTGAATGGGGGACAGGGGGCATGGAGCAGTTCTTC. It translates to CASSEWGTGGMEQFF.